This T cell receptor (beta chain) was retrieved from a study of blood T cell repertoires in COVID-19 (TCRdb year 2020). At the level of the whole study: The collaborator samples originated in the United States, Italy and Spain and spanned the acute and convalescent phases of COVID-19. Samples came from the ongoing ImmuneRACE study (first 160 participants) plus 1,254 subjects from 6 global collaborators. The repertoires were released in a freely available public database meant as a resource for research on the immune response to SARS-CoV-2. Nearly every sample came with metadata listing a de-identified subject ID, COVID-19 status, age in years and sex. The material from the prospective study consisted of cDNA or gDNA derived from T cells, B-cell-depleted T cells, or PBMCs. Subjects who had been exposed to COVID-19, were actively infected with it, or had recovered from it provided the deeply sampled blood TCRbeta repertoires that made up the dataset. Where available, HLA class I and class II types were taken from metadata supplied by the sample provider and were not determined by assay-based typing.

Overall study outcomes, separate from this receptor: How much clinical and demographic metadata was included differed by source and by participant, and the metadata was provided uncurated.

Participants in the prospective study were enrolled through a virtual design, were aged about 18 to 90 years, and lived in roughly 25 United States geographic areas. In the prospective study, participants were assigned to cohorts based on the clinical history participants reported in a screening survey and a study questionnaire. For ImmuneRACE Cohort 3, a participant was defined as recovered based on two consecutive negative NP/OP PCR tests, clearance by a healthcare professional, or resolution of symptoms. Mobile phlebotomists in the prospective study collected whole blood, serum and a nasopharyngeal or oropharyngeal swab from every participant. Participants in the prospective study had the option to provide additional blood draws and questionnaires over a roughly 2-month period. Before DNA extraction, blood samples from the prospective study were shipped at room temperature or frozen. The germline V gene (reference sequence) gives CDR1 as SEHNR and CDR2 as FQNEAQ. The CDR3 spans 16 residues, from the cysteine through the phenylalanine. The DNA shown is the 48-base CDR3, in frame from base 1. Trimming leaves V shorter by 0 bases and J shorter by 3 bases, with the junction holding 2 bases beyond the gene matches.

Concerning this clone: It lacks a known antigen. Base qualities are missing; no much larger clone stands one base away.

TCRbeta CDR3 regions were amplified from genomic DNA using the immunoSEQ Assay, a bias-controlled multiplex PCR. The published analysis was carried out like this. The number of nucleated cells in each sample was estimated by amplification of reference gene primers within the assay. To quantify the absolute abundance of each unique TCRbeta CDR3 rearrangement, sequence reads were collapsed and filtered. For each sample, productive Simpson clonality was calculated as the square root of Simpson's diversity index over productive rearrangements. TCRdb took over this immuneACCESS table, retaining in-frame rearrangements with V and J assigned. Such tables are incomplete; in checked studies, under half of the missing clones stem from an unresolved V gene, and the remainder is unexplained. Clone size and V and J calls were adopted from that table, with D and trimming inferred from the DNA. Here the sample has roughly 310,000 clones; roughly 90% occur a single time. Approximately 8.8% of the sample comes from the top ten.

The rearranged segments are TRBV7-9 and TRBJ2-3; 11 middle bases align to TRBD2. Sequenced: PBMCs or T cells enriched from blood (not recorded which). The receptor was isolated from a woman aged 40 to 50 who had recovered from COVID-19. The CDR3 reads as follows: CASSLALAGGTDTQYF. Read as DNA, the sequence is TGTGCCAGCAGCTTAGCCCTAGCGGGAGGTACAGATACGCAGTATTTT.